The T cell receptor (beta chain) under discussion was sequenced for a study of T cells in Graves' hyperthyroidism and ophthalmopathy. RNA transcripts provided the source from which TCR beta CDR3 regions were amplified. RT-PCR in the first round (using the HTBI primer set) targeted the TCR CDR3. Each CDR3 protein is one row after TCRdb ran MiXCR on the multiplex PCR reads. Of about 150,000 distinct CDR3 sequences listed, approximately 20% are singletons. In its sample, this clonotype was seen a few times. The blood was taken when hyperthyroidism was first diagnosed, before any ophthalmopathy symptoms showed up. Sequenced material: blood. The receptor comes from a woman in her 50s with Graves' hyperthyroidism that later progressed to Graves' ophthalmopathy.

The DNA of the CDR3 is TGTGCCAGCAGTGATCGGCTACGCAACTCTGGAAACACCATATATTTT. Translated: CASSDRLRNSGNTIYF. The chain is built from TRBV2 and TRBJ1-3; D unresolved. The CDR3 length is 16 residues. Germline CDR1 and CDR2: SNHLY and FYNNEI. Trimming removed 3 bases from V and 0 bases from J, with 12 bases in between.